The entry that follows covers one T cell receptor beta chain sequence. This entry comes from a study of blood T cell repertoires in COVID-19. Across the study: Samples of COVID-19 (acute and convalescent) were obtained from the United States, Italy and Spain. In each case, the material was cDNA or gDNA derived from T cells, B-cell-depleted T cells, or PBMCs.

Original processing methods: Amplification from reference gene primers served as the basis for estimated nucleated cell counts. This table comes from immunoSEQ multiplex PCR, and its TCRdb copy is limited to in-frame clones, with some not included. The V and J calls and the clone size are those of that table, but D and trimming were determined from the DNA. The repertoire holds about 260,000 clones, with roughly 85% as singletons. The material sequenced was peripheral blood. The clonotype originates from a man aged 55 to 70 who had recovered from COVID-19.

The CDR3 sequence: CASRQGRYYGYTF. CDR3 nucleotides: TGTGCCAGCAGACAGGGGCGTTACTATGGCTACACCTTC. The gene calls are TRBV12-3 or TRBV12-4 and TRBJ1-2; 7 positions match TRBD1. Losses at the gene ends were 6 bases for V and 3 bases for J; bases not matched to a gene: 4. This CDR3 has 13 amino acids.